This entry describes one T cell receptor beta chain. The sample belongs to a study of blood T cell repertoires in COVID-19. Using immunoSEQ multiplex PCR, the repertoire was profiled, and TCRdb retains in-frame clones only, with some absent. The table shows roughly 140,000 clones, with around 78% occurring only once. This clonotype was obtained from a woman in her sixties or seventies with acute or convalescent COVID-19. The sequenced sample consisted of peripheral blood.

CDR3 bases: TGTGCCAGCACCCATTTCTGGGGGAGGACCGGGGAGCTGTTTTTT. Its translation: CASTHFWGRTGELFF. The V call is TRBV6-5, the J call TRBJ2-2; D perhaps matches TRBD2 (6 bases). The ends were cut back, 7 bases at V and 5 bases at J, with 17 bases in the middle. The germline gives CDR1 MNHEY, CDR2 SVGAGI. The CDR3 contains 15 residues.